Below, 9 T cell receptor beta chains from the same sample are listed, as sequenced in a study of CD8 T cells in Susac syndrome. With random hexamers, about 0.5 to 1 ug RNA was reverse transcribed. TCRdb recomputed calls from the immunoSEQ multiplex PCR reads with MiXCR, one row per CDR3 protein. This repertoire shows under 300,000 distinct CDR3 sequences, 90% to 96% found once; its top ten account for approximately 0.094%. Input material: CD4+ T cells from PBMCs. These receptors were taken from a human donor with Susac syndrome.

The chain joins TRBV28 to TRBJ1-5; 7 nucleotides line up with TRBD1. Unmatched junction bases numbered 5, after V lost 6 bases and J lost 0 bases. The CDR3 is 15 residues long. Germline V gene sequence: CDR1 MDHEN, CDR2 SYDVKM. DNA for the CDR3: TGTGCCAGCAGACCTACAGGGGTTAGCAATCAGCCCCAGCATTTT. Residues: CASRPTGVSNQPQHF.

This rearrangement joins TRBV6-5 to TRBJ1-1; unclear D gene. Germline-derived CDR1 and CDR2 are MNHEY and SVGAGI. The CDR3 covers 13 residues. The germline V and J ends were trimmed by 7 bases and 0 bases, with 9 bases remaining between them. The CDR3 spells CASTRILNTEAFF. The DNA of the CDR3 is TGTGCCAGCACCCGAATCCTGAACACTGAAGCTTTCTTT.

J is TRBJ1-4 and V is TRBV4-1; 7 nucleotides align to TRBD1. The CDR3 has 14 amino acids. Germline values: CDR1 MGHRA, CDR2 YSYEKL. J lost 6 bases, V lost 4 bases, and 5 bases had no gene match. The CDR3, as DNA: TGCGCCAGCAGCCCTCGGACAGGTTATGAAAAACTGTTTTTT. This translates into CASSPRTGYEKLFF.

CDR3 sequence: CAWSAAVYGYTF. In nucleotides, the CDR3 is TGTGCCTGGAGTGCGGCAGTCTATGGCTACACCTTC. V is TRBV30 and J is TRBJ1-2, with D unclear. Germline loops: CDR1 GTSNPN, CDR2 SVGIG (reference sequence). Trimming cost V 1 base and J 4 bases, with 7 bases left between them. The CDR3 sequence is 12 residues long.

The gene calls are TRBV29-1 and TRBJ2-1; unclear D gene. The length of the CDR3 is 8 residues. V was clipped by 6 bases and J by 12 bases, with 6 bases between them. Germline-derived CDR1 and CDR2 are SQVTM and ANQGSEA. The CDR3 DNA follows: TGCAGCGTGGAAACGCAGTTCTTC. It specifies CSVETQFF.

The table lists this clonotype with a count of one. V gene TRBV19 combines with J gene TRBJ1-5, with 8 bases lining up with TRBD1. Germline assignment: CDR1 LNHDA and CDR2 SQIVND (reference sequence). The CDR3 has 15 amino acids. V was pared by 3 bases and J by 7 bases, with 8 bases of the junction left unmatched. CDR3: CASSMRTGRGQPQHF. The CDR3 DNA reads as TGTGCCAGTAGTATGAGGACAGGGAGAGGGCAGCCCCAGCATTTT.

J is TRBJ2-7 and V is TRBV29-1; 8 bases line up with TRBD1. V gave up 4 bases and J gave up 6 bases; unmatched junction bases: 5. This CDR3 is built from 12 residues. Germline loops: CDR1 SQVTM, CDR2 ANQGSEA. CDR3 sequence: CSVGQGMGEQYF. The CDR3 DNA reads TGCAGCGTTGGACAGGGGATGGGCGAGCAGTACTTC.

The CDR3 region has the DNA TGTGCCAGCAGCCAATCCTTTCAGCCCCAGCATTTT. This codes for CASSQSFQPQHF. This chain links TRBV3-1 with TRBJ1-5; D is uncertain. The CDR3 is 12 amino acids. Germline CDR1 and CDR2: LGHDT and YNNKEL (reference sequence). Trimming shortened V by 2 bases and J by 6 bases, and 5 bases separated the two germline ends.

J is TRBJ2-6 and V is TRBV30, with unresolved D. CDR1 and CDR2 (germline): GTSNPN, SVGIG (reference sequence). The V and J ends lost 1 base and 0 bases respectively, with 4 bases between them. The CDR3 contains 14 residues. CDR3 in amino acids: CAWSAASGANVLTF. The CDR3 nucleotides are TGTGCCTGGAGTGCCGCCTCTGGGGCCAACGTCCTGACTTTC.